Following are 13 T cell receptor beta chains from one sample sequenced in a study of Graves' ophthalmopathy and Graves' hyperthyroidism. The study amplified TCR beta CDR3 regions using RNA transcripts. Second-round multiplex PCR followed a first-round RT-PCR using HTBI primers. A single record per CDR3 protein comes from TCRdb applying MiXCR to the multiplex PCR reads. The top ten hold 2.5% to 3.5% of the sample, which has hundreds of thousands of distinct CDR3 sequences, 20% to 25% seen once. Sequenced material: peripheral blood. The receptors shown here come from a woman under 30 with stable Graves' hyperthyroidism.

This clonotype was detected ten times or more. Germline and junction disagree at one end, which may indicate a read error. The J gene is TRBJ1-2, the V gene TRBV20-1, with D unclear. The CDR3 spans 12 residues. Germline-derived CDR1 and CDR2 are DFQATT and SNEGSKA (reference sequence). The CDR3 here is CSASRRPYGYIF. CDR3 coding DNA: TGCAGTGCTAGCCGGAGGCCCTATGGCTACATCTTC.

The CDR3 reads CASSQVGRDRESYTF. The CDR3 nucleotides are TGTGCCAGCAGCCAAGTGGGCCGGGACAGGGAAAGCTACACCTTC. The chain joins TRBV3-1 to TRBJ1-2, with TRBD1 matching over 9 bases. The CDR3 loop spans 15 amino acids. The trim removed 1 base at V and 9 bases at J, leaving 9 bases unmatched. Germline V CDR1 and CDR2: LGHDT, YNNKEL (reference sequence).

The table lists this clonotype with many counts. The CDR3: CASSPGLLLHEQYF. The CDR3 nucleotides read TGTGCCAGCAGCCCTGGACTCTTACTCCACGAGCAGTACTTC. The chain has TRBV27 and TRBJ2-7; a possible D gene is TRBD2 (5 bases). Germline loops: CDR1 MNHEY, CDR2 SMNVEV (reference sequence). CDR3 size: 14 residues. The V end was cut by 6 bases, the J end by 5 bases, with 17 bases between.

This clonotype was seen repeatedly, ten times or more. The chain employs TRBV15 and TRBJ1-1, with 7 bases fitting TRBD1. Germline V gene lookup returns CDR1 LNHNV and CDR2 YYDKDF (reference sequence). The CDR3 runs 15 residues. Unmatched junction bases numbered 1, after V lost 0 bases and J lost 0 bases. Here the CDR3 reads CATSRETGLNTEAFF. The CDR3 bases are TGTGCCACCAGCAGAGAGACAGGGCTGAACACTGAAGCTTTCTTT.

This clonotype was seen ten or more times. V is TRBV6-2 or TRBV6-3 and J is TRBJ1-5; TRBD1 aligns across 7 bases. CDR1 is MNHEY, CDR2 SVGEGT, per germline. The length of the CDR3 is 16 residues. The junction had 4 bases not matched to a gene; V was cut back by 2 bases and J by 0 bases. The CDR3 loop reads CASSYAGQYSNQPQHF. DNA of the CDR3: TGTGCCAGCAGTTACGCGGGACAGTATAGCAATCAGCCCCAGCATTTT.

On this clonotype itself: The CDR3 does not end in the conserved phenylalanine or tryptophan, so this is likely a read error. This chain connects TRBV15 to TRBJ2-2; a weak D match, TRBD2 (5 bases). Germline CDR1 and CDR2: LNHNV and YYDKDF (reference sequence). The CDR3 runs 16 residues. V was shortened by 2 bases and J by 1 base, with 11 bases between the two germline ends. As DNA, the CDR3 is TGTGCCACCAGCAGATATGGAGGCTTGAACACCGGGGAGCTGTTTTAT. The encoded protein is CATSRYGGLNTGELFY.

This clonotype was seen repeatedly, ten times or more. The rearrangement joins TRBV6-1 to TRBJ2-5; perhaps TRBD2 as D (6 bases). CDR3 length: 13 amino acids. Germline CDR1 and CDR2: MNHNS and SASEGT. V was clipped by 6 bases and J by 5 bases, with 13 bases between them. For the CDR3, the DNA is TGTGCCAGCAGCGATACTAGCCTGGAGACCCAGTACTTC. It codes for CASSDTSLETQYF.

This clonotype was counted ten times or more. This chain joins TRBV7-2 and TRBJ2-5; D might be TRBD1 (6 bases). The CDR3 runs 16 residues. In germline, CDR1 is SGHTA, CDR2 FQGNSA. With 4 bases removed from V and 0 bases from J, the gap between germline ends came to 15 bases. The CDR3: CASSYAGTLYQETQYF. DNA for the CDR3: TGTGCCAGCAGCTACGCCGGGACACTGTACCAAGAGACCCAGTACTTC.

This clonotype was seen once. V is TRBV28 and J is TRBJ1-5; possibly TRBD1 for D (5 bases). This CDR3 region has 16 residues. From germline, CDR1 is MDHEN and CDR2 SYDVKM. Trimming shortened V by 7 bases and J by 6 bases, and 22 bases separated the two germline ends. CDR3 bases: TGTGCCAGCAAAGGTAGGGGCAGAGAATTCGGTCAGCCCCAGCATTTT. This codes for CASKGRGREFGQPQHF.

In DNA, the CDR3 is TGTGCCAGCAGTTCATTCCCCCCGAACGAACAGCTACGGAACACTGAAGCTTTCTTT. Amino acid sequence: CASSSFPPNEQLRNTEAFF. The chain joins TRBV12-3 or TRBV12-4 to TRBJ1-1, with D uncertain. With 4 bases removed from V and 1 base from J, the gap between germline ends came to 25 bases. The CDR3 is 19 residues long.

This clonotype was observed many times. The junction and the germline gene differ at one end; a read error may be behind it. V usage is TRBV7-2 and J usage is TRBJ2-4, with D perhaps being TRBD1 or TRBD2 (5 bases each). Germline V lookup: CDR1 SGHTA, CDR2 FQGNSA. The CDR3 is 14 amino acids. Written as DNA, the CDR3 is TGTGCCAGCAGCTTGGGACGGGATCTTGACATTAAGTACTTC. It codes for CASSLGRDLDIKYF.

This clonotype has ten or more counts. The rearrangement uses TRBV6-5 and TRBJ1-2, with 10 bases that match TRBD1. The J segment lost 8 bases and the V segment lost 2 bases, leaving 5 bases of the junction unmatched. From germline, CDR1 is MNHEY and CDR2 SVGAGI. The length of the CDR3 is 14 residues. The CDR3 here is CASSYGTGVGGYTF. The CDR3 DNA is TGTGCCAGCAGTTACGGGACAGGGGTGGGGGGCTACACCTTC.

This clonotype was counted at least ten times. This chain connects TRBV6-2 or TRBV6-3 to TRBJ1-1, with D unresolved. CDR1 is MNHEY and CDR2 is SVGEGT in the germline V gene. This CDR3 contains 14 residues. V shed 8 bases and J shed 4 bases, with 17 bases lying between them. DNA of the CDR3: TGTGCCAGCTCACCGGGCCCACGGACCACTGAAGCTTTCTTT. Translation: CASSPGPRTTEAFF.